This TCR beta chain was retrieved from a study of T cell clonotyping in hematopoietic cell transplantation. The study's findings and limits: Recipient TCR diversity dropped after transplant; expanded clonotypes rose from day 30 to 180. Graft donor and pretransplant recipient Inverse Simpson Index values predicted broader posttransplant TCR diversity.

This table comes from immunoSEQ multiplex PCR, and its TCRdb copy is limited to in-frame clones, with some not included. The data show about 1,600 clones, 84% seen once. Trimming removed 1 base at V and 7 bases at J, with 5 bases between. In germline, CDR1 is SGHAT, CDR2 FQDESV (reference sequence). This CDR3 contains 12 residues. A remark on this clone: The antigen is undetermined.

Recipient blood drawn about 28 days pretransplant and days 30, 100, 180 after. The rearrangement joins TRBV11-1 to TRBJ1-5; D gene unclear. The sequences come from PBMCs, collected 30 days after allogeneic stem cell transplant. The receptor was isolated from a male patient younger than 45 who had an allogeneic stem cell transplant, so T cells may come from the graft donor. Some clones in this sample may be carry-over from other donors' samples. CDR3 protein: CASSLGTQPQHF. The CDR3 DNA sequence: TGTGCCAGCAGCTTAGGTACCCAGCCCCAGCATTTT.